The next 23 T cell receptor beta chains were all read from a single sample in a study of persistence of HIV-infected CD4 T cells. Cells were stimulated nonspecifically with anti-CD3/anti-CD28 magnetic beads. Responding CD4+ T cells were sorted by upregulation of both CD40 ligand and CD69. The antigens for these receptors are not known. Sequencing used immunoSEQ version 4 in survey mode. Sequencing used immunoSEQ multiplex PCR; TCRdb keeps in-frame clones, though not all of them. The sample lists some 41,000 clones; roughly 87% were seen once. Sequencing was performed on CD4+ T cells sorted from PBMCs after roughly 18-hour stimulation, taken from a patient who received antiretroviral therapy. Receptor source: an adult man with HIV who was CMV-seropositive.

There are a few counts of this clone. The V gene is TRBV14, the J gene TRBJ1-1, with D hard to call. From germline, CDR1 is SGHDN and CDR2 FVKESK. Trimming took off 0 bases at V and 5 bases at J, with 7 bases between the two ends. The CDR3 runs to 13 residues. CDR3: CASSQDWSTEAFF. The CDR3 bases are TGTGCCAGCAGCCAAGATTGGAGTACTGAAGCTTTCTTT. The full variable domain, in which reference TRBV14 and TRBJ1-1 provide the parts outside the CDR3, is EAGVTQFPSHSVIEKGQTVTLRCDPISGHDNLYWYRRVMGKEIKFLLHFVKESKQDESGMPNNRFLAERTGGTYSTLKVQPAELEDSGVYFCASSQDWSTEAFFGQGTRLTVV.

The chain recombines TRBV30 with TRBJ2-2, with no clear D. Looked up from germline, CDR1 is GTSNPN and CDR2 is SVGIG (reference sequence). V was cut by 2 bases and J by 7 bases, with 8 bases left in between. The CDR3 extends over 12 amino acids. CDR3 sequence (DNA): TGTGCCTGGAGTTGGTTACACGGGGAGCTGTTTTTT. Its protein product is CAWSWLHGELFF.

The V and J genes are TRBV9 and TRBJ2-5; 10 nucleotides match TRBD2. This CDR3 is 16 amino acids long. V trimming: 0 bases; J trimming: 7 bases; junction bases outside the gene matches: 9. Germline values: CDR1 SGDLS, CDR2 YYNGEE. DNA for the CDR3: TGTGCCAGCAGCGTAGGAGCGGGGGGGATACAGGCGACCCAGTACTTC. This gives the protein CASSVGAGGIQATQYF. The variable domain in full, completed from reference TRBV9 and TRBJ2-5, reads DSGVTQTPKHLITATGQRVTLRCSPRSGDLSVYWYQQSLDQGLQFLIQYYNGEERAKGNILERFSAQQFPDLHSELNLSSLELGDSALYFCASSVGAGGIQATQYFGPGTRLLVL.

CDR3 residues: CASSLGGTGKSEQYF. The CDR3 DNA reads TGTGCCAGCAGCTTAGGGGGGACAGGGAAGAGCGAGCAGTACTTC. V is TRBV7-2 and J is TRBJ2-7; 9 bases are shared with TRBD1. The V gene end was trimmed by 1 base and the J gene end by 6 bases; junction bases not matched to a gene: 7. CDR3 size: 15 residues. Germline V gives CDR1 SGHTA, CDR2 FQGNSA.

This chain's CDR3 is CASSLKNEQFF. The CDR3 nucleotides read TGTGCCAGCAGCTTGAAGAATGAGCAGTTCTTC. The rearrangement uses TRBV7-3 and TRBJ2-1; D not certain. This CDR3 is built from 11 residues. The ends were cut back, 3 bases at V and 7 bases at J, with 4 bases in the middle. Germline CDR1 SGHTA, CDR2 FQGTGA.

This chain links TRBV30 with TRBJ1-5, with D possibly TRBD1 on 5 matching bases. The V end lost 0 bases, the J end lost 9 bases, and 15 bases lay between the germline ends. The CDR3 contains 14 residues. Germline V gene data show CDR1 as GTSNPN and CDR2 as SVGIG (reference sequence). The CDR3 sequence is CAWSVQTAWGPQHF. The DNA of the CDR3 is TGTGCCTGGAGTGTCCAGACAGCATGGGGGCCCCAGCATTTT.

The genes are TRBV19 and TRBJ2-1; 7 bases align to TRBD2. Looked up from germline, CDR1 is LNHDA and CDR2 is SQIVND (reference sequence). The CDR3 length is 14 residues. J gave up 2 bases and V 7 bases, and 5 bases lay outside the gene matches. The CDR3 bases are TGTGCCAGTACTGGGGGGGAAACCTACAATGAGCAGTTCTTC. Its translation is CASTGGETYNEQFF.

The DNA for the CDR3 is TGTGCCAGCTCTTCCGACAGGGGGAACACTGAAGCTTTCTTT. Encoded protein: CASSSDRGNTEAFF. V and J are TRBV18 and TRBJ1-1, with TRBD1 matching 8 bases. Germline V gene sequence: CDR1 KGHSH, CDR2 LQKENI. The CDR3 covers 14 residues. V lost 6 bases and J lost 1; bases outside the gene matches: 4.

The chain links TRBV5-1 to TRBJ1-1; the D gene is possibly TRBD1 (5 bases). The CDR3 is 15 amino acids. Germline CDR1 and CDR2: SGHRS and YFSETQ. Trimming removed 0 bases at V and 0 bases at J, with 9 bases between. The CDR3 DNA follows: TGCGCCAGCAGCTTGGGGGGCAGGATGAACACTGAAGCTTTCTTT. Translated, it gives CASSLGGRMNTEAFF. Full variable domain (rest looked up from reference TRBV5-1 and TRBJ1-1): KAGVTQTPRYLIKTRGQQVTLSCSPISGHRSVSWYQQTPGQGLQFLFEYFSETQRNKGNFPGRFSGRQFSNSRSEMNVSTLELGDSALYLCASSLGGRMNTEAFFGQGTRLTVV.

CDR3 in amino acids: CASSVISQRGTGELFF. As DNA, the CDR3 is TGTGCCAGCAGCGTCATTTCCCAGCGGGGTACCGGGGAGCTGTTTTTT. The chain links TRBV9 to TRBJ2-2; 7 positions agree with TRBD2. CDR3 length: 16 residues. CDR1 SGDLS and CDR2 YYNGEE come from the germline V gene. The trim removed 2 bases at V and 5 bases at J, leaving 9 bases unmatched. The complete variable domain, with remaining parts taken from reference TRBV9 and TRBJ2-2, reads DSGVTQTPKHLITATGQRVTLRCSPRSGDLSVYWYQQSLDQGLQFLIQYYNGEERAKGNILERFSAQQFPDLHSELNLSSLELGDSALYFCASSVISQRGTGELFFGEGSRLTVL.

CDR3 nucleotides: TGTGCCAGCAGCTTGAACCCATCGCCCCTACGTAATTCACCCCTCCACTTT. It translates to CASSLNPSPLRNSPLHF. V and J are TRBV3-1 (or the pseudogene TRBV3-2) and TRBJ1-6; D uncertain. This CDR3 is built from 17 residues. With 5 bases removed from V and 6 bases from J, the gap between germline ends came to 20 bases. Germline V gene data show CDR1 as LGHDT and CDR2 as YNNKEL (reference sequence).

The chain carries TRBV11-1 and TRBJ1-6; 7 nucleotides line up with TRBD1. CDR3 length equals 14 residues. J lost 7 bases, V lost 5 bases, and 5 bases had no gene match. CDR1 and CDR2 from the germline V gene are SGHAT and FQDESV (reference sequence). The CDR3 is CASSRGTDNSPLHF. CDR3 DNA sequence: TGTGCCAGCAGCCGTGGGACAGACAATTCACCCCTCCACTTT.

CDR3 sequence reads: CAWTQRATAPSSYEQYF. The CDR3, as DNA: TGTGCCTGGACCCAAAGGGCGACGGCCCCTAGCTCCTACGAGCAGTACTTC. The chain employs TRBV30 and TRBJ2-7; D remains unclear. CDR1 is GTSNPN and CDR2 is SVGIG in the germline V gene (reference sequence). The V end lost 4 bases, the J end lost 0 bases, and 22 bases lay between the germline ends. The CDR3 is made up of 17 amino acids.

V and J are TRBV19 and TRBJ2-1; 7 bases map to TRBD2. The CDR3 runs 19 residues. V was clipped by 4 bases and J by 0 bases; unmatched bases: 15. Per the germline V gene, CDR1 is LNHDA and CDR2 is SQIVND (reference sequence). The CDR3 here is CASSRALRGGRSSYNEQFF. The CDR3 DNA is TGTGCCAGTAGTAGGGCCCTTCGAGGCGGGAGAAGCTCCTACAATGAGCAGTTCTTC.

The chain uses TRBV30 and TRBJ2-2; possible D gene TRBD1, 6 bases. This CDR3 comprises 13 residues. The V gene's germline CDR1 is GTSNPN and CDR2 SVGIG (reference sequence). V was cut by 3 bases and J by 7 bases, with 12 bases left in between. The CDR3 sequence is CAWRNRAGGELFF. The CDR3 coding sequence is TGTGCCTGGAGGAACAGGGCAGGCGGGGAGCTGTTTTTT.

The chain has TRBV3-1 (or the pseudogene TRBV3-2) and TRBJ1-6; no firm D call. V was trimmed by 3 bases and J by 8 bases, leaving 11 bases between them. Germline values: CDR1 LGHDT, CDR2 YNNKEL (reference sequence). CDR3 length: 14 residues. The CDR3 DNA reads TGTGCCAGCAGCCATGCTGAGCGATATTCACCCCTCCACTTT. It yields the protein CASSHAERYSPLHF.

This clone was detected a few times. This chain joins TRBV6-4 and TRBJ2-3, with D possibly matching TRBD2 (6 bases). V was pared by 4 bases and J by 4 bases, with 27 bases between. Germline CDR1 and CDR2: MRHNA and SNTAGT. There are 19 residues in the CDR3. The CDR3 reads CASSVSPGTGVPRADTQYF. The CDR3 DNA is TGTGCCAGCAGTGTTTCACCCGGAACGGGGGTTCCGCGGGCAGATACGCAGTATTTT.

V usage is TRBV6-5 and J usage is TRBJ1-1; D not certain. V was trimmed by 10 bases and J by 3 bases, leaving 15 bases between them. CDR3 size: 13 residues. In germline, CDR1 is MNHEY, CDR2 SVGAGI. The CDR3 loop is CAIRRFEDTEAFF. DNA of the CDR3: TGTGCCATCAGGCGTTTTGAGGACACTGAAGCTTTCTTT.

V and J are TRBV2 and TRBJ1-5, with no clear D. V dropped 1 base and J dropped 6 bases, with 7 bases sitting between them. The CDR3 sequence is 13 residues long. Germline CDR1 reads SNHLY; CDR2 reads FYNNEI. CDR3 nucleotide sequence: TGTGCCAGCAGTGAAGAGGCAAGTCAGCCCCAGCATTTT. Translating gives CASSEEASQPQHF. Full variable domain (rest looked up from reference TRBV2 and TRBJ1-5): EPEVTQTPSHQVTQMGQEVILRCVPISNHLYFYWYRQILGQKVEFLVSFYNNEISEKSEIFDDQFSVERPDGSNFTLKIRSTKLEDSAMYFCASSEEASQPQHFGDGTRLSIL.

The chain is built from TRBV6-6 and TRBJ1-1; tentative D call: TRBD1 (5 bases). V was cut by 8 bases and J by 8 bases, with 9 bases left in between. The CDR3 covers 10 residues. The germline CDR1 and CDR2 sequences are MNHNY and SVGAGI (reference sequence). The CDR3, as DNA: TGTGCCAGCCGCAGGGCCGAAGCTTTCTTT. Translation gives CASRRAEAFF.

The V gene is TRBV5-1, the J gene TRBJ2-7; D may be TRBD1 (6 bases). The CDR3 covers 14 residues. V lost 4 bases and J 2 bases, leaving 13 bases between the germline ends. CDR1 SGHRS and CDR2 YFSETQ come from the germline V gene. This chain's CDR3 is CASSPLTGTYEQYF. The CDR3 DNA reads TGCGCCAGCAGCCCCCTGACAGGTACCTACGAGCAGTACTTC.

The chain carries TRBV30 and TRBJ1-2, with D uncertain. V lost 2 bases to trimming and J lost 7 bases, with 14 bases between them. This CDR3 contains 13 residues. The germline gives CDR1 GTSNPN, CDR2 SVGIG (reference sequence). The CDR3 DNA reads TGTGCCTGGAGTCGGCTCAACTGGCGTGGCTACACCTTC. This sequence encodes CAWSRLNWRGYTF.

The chain combines TRBV4-2 with TRBJ2-1; tentatively, D is TRBD2 (6 bases). This CDR3 comprises 14 residues. V was trimmed by 0 bases and J by 8 bases, leaving 11 bases between them. CDR1 LGHNA and CDR2 YNFKEQ come from the germline V gene. CDR3 sequence: CASSQDAGSDEQFF. The CDR3 DNA follows: TGTGCCAGCAGCCAAGATGCGGGAAGCGATGAGCAGTTCTTC.